This T cell receptor (beta chain) was sequenced during a study of T cells in narcolepsy. Study as a whole: Enrolled donors included narcolepsy type 1 or type 2 patients and healthy controls. The study's findings and limits: Some memory CD4+ repertoires had no autoreactive clone sequences. Comparing one patient's CSF and blood CD4+ clonotypes highlighted HCRT- and TRIB2-specific autoreactive clonotypes. Autoreactive clonotypes reportedly recurred in blood of same and different patients, not controls.

Here immunoSEQ multiplex PCR was the method, and the copy in TCRdb shows in-frame clones only, minus some. The sample consists of tens of thousands of clones, approximately 85% of them appearing once. CDR3 length: 15 residues. Concerning this clone: The antigen is not known.

This sequence was found in a human donor with narcolepsy. The specimen sequenced was CD45RA- memory CD4+ T cells from PBMCs. The chain recombines TRBV21-1 with TRBJ2-2; the listed D gene, TRBD1, was not tested against the DNA. TRBV21-1 is a pseudogene. The CDR3 bases are TGTGCCAGCAGCACGCGGACAGGGGGGGCCGGGGAGCTGTTTTTT. This sequence encodes CASSTRTGGAGELFF.